This T cell receptor beta chain was recovered during a study of beta chain features in type 1 diabetes. Study-level results: Compared with healthy donors, patients appeared to share more similar naive, central memory and regulatory TCRB repertoires. Cells carrying high TCR expression could end up over-represented when cDNA is sequenced. Type 1 diabetes patients showed a moderate but significant shortening of TCRB CDR3s in all four CD4+ subsets.

In germline, CDR1 is SEHNR, CDR2 FQNEAQ (reference sequence). CDR3 length: 14 amino acids. J was trimmed by 5 bases and V by 5 bases; bases with no gene match: 6. A few counts support this clone. Its antigen is still unknown. The authors reverse transcribed all of the isolated RNA, so sequencing captured expressed TCRB transcripts. This table comes from immunoSEQ multiplex PCR, and its TCRdb copy is limited to in-frame clones, with some not included. This repertoire shows over 200,000 clones, roughly 11% found once; its top ten account for around 0.017%. The clonotype originates from a man aged 25-45 years with type 1 diabetes. The sequenced sample was naive CD4+ T cells from blood. This chain uses TRBV7-9 with TRBJ2-3; TRBD2 matches at 8 bases. The CDR3 loop is CASSVQSGGDTQYF. The CDR3 coding sequence is TGTGCCAGCAGCGTACAAAGCGGGGGAGATACGCAGTATTTT.